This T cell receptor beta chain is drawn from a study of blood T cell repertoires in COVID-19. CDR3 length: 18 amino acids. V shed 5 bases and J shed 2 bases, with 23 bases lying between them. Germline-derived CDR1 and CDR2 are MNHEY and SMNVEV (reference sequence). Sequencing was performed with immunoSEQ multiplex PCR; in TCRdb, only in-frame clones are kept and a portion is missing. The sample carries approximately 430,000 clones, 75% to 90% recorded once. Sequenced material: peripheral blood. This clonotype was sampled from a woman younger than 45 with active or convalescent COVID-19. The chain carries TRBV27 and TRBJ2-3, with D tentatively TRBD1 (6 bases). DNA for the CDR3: TGTGCCAGCAGTCTTATTAACGACCCGACAGGACCCACAGATACGCAGTATTTT. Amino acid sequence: CASSLINDPTGPTDTQYF.